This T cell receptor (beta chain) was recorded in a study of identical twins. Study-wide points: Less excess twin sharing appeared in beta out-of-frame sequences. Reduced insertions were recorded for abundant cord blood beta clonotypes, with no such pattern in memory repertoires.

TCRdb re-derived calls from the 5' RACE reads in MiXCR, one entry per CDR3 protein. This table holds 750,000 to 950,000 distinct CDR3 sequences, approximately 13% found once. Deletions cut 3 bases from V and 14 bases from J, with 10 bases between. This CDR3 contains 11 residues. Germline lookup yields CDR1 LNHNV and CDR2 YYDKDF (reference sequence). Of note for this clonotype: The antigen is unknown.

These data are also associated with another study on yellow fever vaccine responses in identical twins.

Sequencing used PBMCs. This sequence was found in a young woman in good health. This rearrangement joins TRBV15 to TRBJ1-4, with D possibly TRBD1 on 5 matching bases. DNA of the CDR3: TGTGCCACCAGCAGGGGACCAGCCCTGTTTTTT. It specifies CATSRGPALFF.